The 28 T cell receptor beta chains reported below all come from one sample, sequenced in a study of vaccination effects on CD4 cells after COVID-19. Culturing for about 9 days preceded CD4+ T cell isolation. These receptors are not linked to any known antigen. Sequencing used immunoSEQ multiplex PCR; TCRdb keeps in-frame clones, though not all of them. Of 50,000 to 75,000 clones listed, 72% are singletons. The sequencing used CD4+ T cells from PBMCs cultured without peptide, collected before COVID-19 vaccination. The receptors shown here come from a human donor who had a prior SARS-CoV-2 infection.

This chain joins TRBV5-4 and TRBJ2-5; 12 bases are a match to TRBD1. The germline V gene has CDR1 SGHNT and CDR2 YYREEE (reference sequence). CDR3 length: 15 amino acids. J was trimmed by 5 bases and V by 3 bases; bases with no gene match: 5. The CDR3 DNA follows: TGTGCCAGCAGCTCCGGGACAGGGGGCTGGGAGACCCAGTACTTC. It yields the protein CASSSGTGGWETQYF.

Here the CDR3 reads CASSPEGRLAGASIQETQYF. The CDR3 nucleotides are TGTGCCAGCTCACCAGAGGGAAGACTAGCGGGGGCCTCAATCCAAGAGACCCAGTACTTC. The genes are TRBV18 and TRBJ2-5, with 12 nucleotides matching TRBD2. Germline-derived CDR1 and CDR2 are KGHSH and LQKENI. The CDR3 sequence is 20 residues long. The V gene end was trimmed by 2 bases and the J gene end by 1 base; junction bases not matched to a gene: 14.

The rearrangement joins TRBV14 to TRBJ2-1; TRBD1 matches 7 bases. Germline V lookup: CDR1 SGHDN, CDR2 FVKESK. J gave up 0 bases and V 2 bases, and 16 bases lay outside the gene matches. The CDR3 runs to 20 residues. CDR3 sequence reads: CASSQKYRDSLDRSYNEQFF. The CDR3 DNA reads as TGTGCCAGCAGCCAAAAATACCGGGACAGCCTAGACCGCTCCTACAATGAGCAGTTCTTC.

The rearrangement joins TRBV2 to TRBJ2-7, with 10 bases identical to TRBD1. V trimming: 3 bases; J trimming: 5 bases; junction bases outside the gene matches: 4. The CDR3 sequence is 14 residues long. In germline, CDR1 is SNHLY, CDR2 FYNNEI. The CDR3 is CASSDRDRGDEQYF. The CDR3 nucleotides read TGTGCCAGCAGTGATAGGGACAGGGGCGACGAGCAGTACTTC.

The chain combines TRBV5-1 with TRBJ2-2; possible D gene TRBD2, 6 bases. In germline, CDR1 is SGHRS, CDR2 YFSETQ. Trimming pared 3 bases from V and 2 bases from J, leaving 11 bases between. This CDR3 has 15 residues. CDR3 in DNA: TGCGCCAGCAGCTACTTAGCGGAAAACACCGGGGAGCTGTTTTTT. As protein: CASSYLAENTGELFF.

DNA of the CDR3: TGTGCCAGCAGCCCTCGTTCATACAACTACGAGCAGTACTTC. Translated, it gives CASSPRSYNYEQYF. The rearrangement links TRBV7-2 to TRBJ2-7; D unclear. This CDR3 contains 14 residues. The germline V and J ends were trimmed by 5 bases and 3 bases, with 14 bases remaining between them. The V gene's germline CDR1 is SGHTA and CDR2 FQGNSA.

The chain joins TRBV6-2 or TRBV6-3 to TRBJ1-5, with D unresolved. The CDR3 sequence is 14 residues long. Trimming stripped 2 bases from V and 5 bases from J, with 10 bases between. From germline, CDR1 is MNHEY and CDR2 SVGEGT. CDR3 in DNA: TGTGCCAGCAGTTACGGGTACAAAGATCAGCCCCAGCATTTT. It is translated as CASSYGYKDQPQHF.

V is TRBV5-6 and J is TRBJ1-1, with D perhaps TRBD1 (5 bases). The CDR3 runs 13 residues. Trimming cost V 4 bases and J 8 bases, with 15 bases left between them. Germline lookup yields CDR1 SGHDT and CDR2 YYEEEE. The CDR3 sequence is CASSLGWGFEAFF. The CDR3 DNA follows: TGTGCCAGCAGCCTTGGGTGGGGCTTCGAAGCTTTCTTT.

The V gene is TRBV2, the J gene TRBJ2-1, with a tentative D call TRBD2 (6 bases). V was trimmed by 3 bases and J by 2 bases, leaving 17 bases between them. From germline, CDR1 is SNHLY and CDR2 FYNNEI. There are 17 residues in the CDR3. The DNA of the CDR3 is TGTGCCAGCAGTGAGACCTCTAGCGTAAGCCCCTACAATGAGCAGTTCTTC. Its protein is CASSETSSVSPYNEQFF.

This clone was seen a handful of times. CDR3 bases: TGCGCCAGCAGCCAGGGGGCCAGGTACAATGAGCAGTTCTTC. Its translation is CASSQGARYNEQFF. This rearrangement joins TRBV5-1 to TRBJ2-1, with 8 bases matching TRBD1. V gave up 4 bases and J gave up 4 bases; unmatched junction bases: 4. This CDR3 has 14 amino acids. In germline, CDR1 is SGHRS, CDR2 YFSETQ.

This clone was counted only a few times. The chain links TRBV11-3 to TRBJ2-7; the D is unclear. Per the germline V gene, CDR1 is SGHNT and CDR2 is YENEEA. The CDR3 is 14 amino acids. Trimming removed 0 bases from V and 2 bases from J, with 8 bases in between. The CDR3 spells CASSLEPGPYEQYF. Written as DNA, the CDR3 is TGTGCCAGCAGCTTAGAACCGGGCCCCTACGAGCAGTACTTC.

This clone was observed a handful of times. The chain recombines TRBV2 with TRBJ1-6; tentative D call: TRBD1 (5 bases). Germline values: CDR1 SNHLY, CDR2 FYNNEI. Trimming removed 8 bases from V and 7 bases from J, with 12 bases in between. CDR3 length: 13 residues. CDR3 DNA: TGTGCCAGCCTCAGGGAGGGGAATTCACCCCTCCACTTT. It is translated as CASLREGNSPLHF.

The V call is TRBV28, the J call TRBJ2-7; TRBD2 aligns across 10 bases. CDR1 MDHEN and CDR2 SYDVKM come from the germline V gene. Trimming took 6 bases from V and 4 from J; bases not matched to a gene: 3. This CDR3 region has 13 residues. CDR3 amino acids: CASRGAGGYEQYF. In DNA, the CDR3 is TGTGCCAGCAGGGGAGCGGGAGGGTACGAGCAGTACTTC.

The CDR3 here is CASSFGNRQLNYGYTF. The CDR3 coding sequence is TGTGCCAGCAGCTTCGGTAATAGACAGCTGAACTATGGCTACACCTTC. This chain links TRBV5-6 with TRBJ1-2, with D possibly being TRBD1 (5 bases). Germline CDR1 and CDR2: SGHDT and YYEEEE. The V end was cut by 2 bases, the J end by 2 bases, with 16 bases between. CDR3 length: 16 residues.

This chain links TRBV5-1 with TRBJ2-1; 15 nucleotides align to TRBD2. The trim removed 4 bases at V and 4 bases at J, leaving 6 bases unmatched. This CDR3 is 17 amino acids long. Germline CDR1 SGHRS, CDR2 YFSETQ. CDR3 coding DNA: TGCGCCAGCAGCACGGGACTAGCGGGGGGTTTATACAATGAGCAGTTCTTC. It translates to CASSTGLAGGLYNEQFF.

V and J are TRBV9 and TRBJ2-7; TRBD1 matches at 9 bases. The CDR3 length is 14 residues. Losses at the gene ends were 3 bases for V and 4 bases for J; bases not matched to a gene: 5. Per the germline V gene, CDR1 is SGDLS and CDR2 is YYNGEE. DNA for the CDR3: TGTGCCAGCAGCGCGGGACAGGGCCGTTACGAGCAGTACTTC. Protein product: CASSAGQGRYEQYF. Drawing the rest from reference TRBV9 and TRBJ2-7, the complete variable domain is DSGVTQTPKHLITATGQRVTLRCSPRSGDLSVYWYQQSLDQGLQFLIQYYNGEERAKGNILERFSAQQFPDLHSELNLSSLELGDSALYFCASSAGQGRYEQYFGPGTRLTVT.

The chain uses TRBV5-1 and TRBJ1-1; D is unclear. The CDR3 extends over 14 amino acids. The V gene lost 6 bases and the J gene lost 1 base, with 13 bases spanning the gap. Germline-derived CDR1 and CDR2 are SGHRS and YFSETQ. The CDR3 nucleotides are TGCGCCAGCAAAGGTGTCCCAGGGAACACTGAAGCTTTCTTT. It codes for CASKGVPGNTEAFF.

The sample holds a few counts of this clone. The rearrangement uses TRBV7-2 and TRBJ1-3; D remains unclear. The CDR3 has 12 residues. Trimming pared 5 bases from V and 4 bases from J, leaving 6 bases between. Germline V gene lookup returns CDR1 SGHTA and CDR2 FQGNSA. CDR3 protein: CASSLRGNTIYF. The DNA of the CDR3 is TGTGCCAGCAGCCTGCGCGGAAACACCATATATTTT.

The chain combines TRBV6-5 with TRBJ2-5; the D gene is possibly TRBD2 (6 bases). Germline V gene sequence: CDR1 MNHEY, CDR2 SVGAGI. There are 14 residues in the CDR3. Deletions cut 5 bases from V and 3 bases from J, with 13 bases between. The CDR3 sequence is CASSLGWGEETQYF. In nucleotides, the CDR3 is TGTGCCAGCAGTCTTGGATGGGGGGAAGAGACCCAGTACTTC.

The chain recombines TRBV7-3 with TRBJ2-5, with D possibly TRBD1 on 6 matching bases. Trimming left V 5 bases short and J 2 bases short, with 9 bases between. The CDR3 totals 13 residues. Germline values: CDR1 SGHTA, CDR2 FQGTGA. The CDR3 DNA reads as TGTGCCAGCAGCATCGGACAGCAAGAGACCCAGTACTTC. Translated: CASSIGQQETQYF.

The chain links TRBV6-6 to TRBJ2-7; D is undetermined. Trimming left V 4 bases short and J 2 bases short, with 6 bases between. The CDR3 consists of 12 residues. CDR1 MNHNY and CDR2 SVGAGI come from the germline V gene (reference sequence). The DNA for the CDR3 is TGTGCCAGCAGTTTAGGGACCTACGAGCAGTACTTC. Protein sequence: CASSLGTYEQYF.

The DNA for the CDR3 is TGTGCCAGCAGCACTCAGCGGACTAGCGGGAGTCCTAATATCGCAGATACGCAGTATTTT. It is translated as CASSTQRTSGSPNIADTQYF. The gene calls are TRBV7-9 and TRBJ2-3; 13 nucleotides line up with TRBD2. Germline V gene data show CDR1 as SEHNR and CDR2 as FQNEAQ (reference sequence). This CDR3 has 20 amino acids. J gave up 4 bases and V 5 bases, and 18 bases lay outside the gene matches.

The J gene is TRBJ2-3, the V gene TRBV9; 9 bases align to TRBD1. This CDR3 is 19 amino acids long. Trimming cost V 4 bases and J 2 bases; bases outside gene matches: 17. Germline CDR1 is SGDLS and CDR2 is YYNGEE. The CDR3: CASSLDRGTTGGLTDTQYF. CDR3 coding DNA: TGTGCCAGCAGCCTGGACAGGGGTACGACGGGGGGCCTCACAGATACGCAGTATTTT.

The chain employs TRBV18 and TRBJ1-3; 10 positions match TRBD1. The germline V gene encodes CDR1 KGHSH and CDR2 LQKENI. V lost 5 bases and J lost 0; bases outside the gene matches: 4. The CDR3 runs to 16 residues. The CDR3 spells CASSAGQGNSGNTIYF. The CDR3 DNA follows: TGTGCCAGCTCAGCGGGACAGGGGAACTCTGGAAACACCATATATTTT.

Only a few counts were recorded for this clone. This chain uses TRBV2 with TRBJ1-5; no clear D gene. Germline V gives CDR1 SNHLY, CDR2 FYNNEI. V was pared by 2 bases and J by 2 bases, with 13 bases between. The CDR3 has 16 residues. This CDR3 reads CASSELGTVGNQPQHF. In nucleotides, the CDR3 is TGTGCCAGCAGTGAATTAGGTACGGTAGGCAATCAGCCCCAGCATTTT.

This clone was counted a few times. CDR3 protein: CASSSPLRAYEQYF. The DNA for the CDR3 is TGTGCCAGCAGCTCCCCCTTACGTGCGTACGAGCAGTACTTC. The V and J genes are TRBV5-6 and TRBJ2-7; D is unclear. V was pared by 3 bases and J by 4 bases, with 14 bases between. The germline CDR1 and CDR2 sequences are SGHDT and YYEEEE. This CDR3 region has 14 residues.

The chain couples TRBV7-2 to TRBJ1-3, with D possibly TRBD1 on 6 matching bases. With 4 bases removed from V and 2 bases from J, the gap between germline ends came to 15 bases. Germline lookup yields CDR1 SGHTA and CDR2 FQGNSA. The length of the CDR3 is 16 residues. DNA for the CDR3: TGTGCCAGCAGCTCGGCCGCAGGGGATACTGGAAACACCATATATTTT. Its protein product is CASSSAAGDTGNTIYF.

V and J are TRBV7-8 and TRBJ1-3; tentative D call: TRBD1 (5 bases). Trimming cost V 3 bases and J 0 bases, with 15 bases left between them. Germline V gene lookup returns CDR1 SGHVS and CDR2 FQNEAQ. CDR3 length: 17 residues. This chain's CDR3 is CASSFSPRGSSGNTIYF. The CDR3 DNA follows: TGTGCCAGCAGCTTTTCACCCCGGGGCTCCTCTGGAAACACCATATATTTT. Full variable domain (missing parts from reference TRBV7-8 and TRBJ1-3): GAGVSQSPRYKVAKRGQDVALRCDPISGHVSLFWYQQALGQGPEFLTYFQNEAQLDKSGLPSDRFFAERPEGSVSTLKIQRTQQEDSAVYLCASSFSPRGSSGNTIYFGEGSWLTVV.